These T cell receptor beta chains were read from a single sample in a study of cytomegalovirus exposure and HLA in healthy donors. TCRdb's table, derived via immunoSEQ multiplex PCR, lists solely in-frame clones and lacks some. Here the sample spans about 95,000 clones, approximately 76% being singletons. Sequenced: PBMCs. The receptors shown here come from a man aged 30 to 45 in good health and CMV-seropositive. Both conserved end residues are part of each CDR3. Fields, in order: CDR3 DNA, CDR3 protein, clone size, V gene, D gene, J gene. A D gene is named only where the DNA matches it firmly. Size is omitted from some rows. Given values are once, few, many or a class for expanded clones.

cdr3_nt: TGTGCCAGCAGCTTATCAGGGGGCGATACGCAGTATTTT; cdr3_aa: CASSLSGGDTQYF; clone_size: once; v_call: TRBV7-2; d_call: TRBD1; j_call: TRBJ2-3
cdr3_nt: TGTGCCAGCAGTTACTCGCTAGCTTCCCTCTCCTACGAGCAGTACTTC; cdr3_aa: CASSYSLASLSYEQYF; clone_size: -; v_call: TRBV6-6; d_call: -; j_call: TRBJ2-7
cdr3_nt: TGTGCCAGCAGCCTCGGAACAGGTTCCTCTGGAAACACCATATATTTT; cdr3_aa: CASSLGTGSSGNTIYF; clone_size: -; v_call: TRBV7-2; d_call: -; j_call: TRBJ1-3
cdr3_nt: TGTGCCACCAGCAGAGATCCCATCACCGGGGAGCTGTTTTTT; cdr3_aa: CATSRDPITGELFF; clone_size: -; v_call: TRBV15; d_call: -; j_call: TRBJ2-2
cdr3_nt: TGTGCCAGCAGACATGACAGGAAAGAGACCCAGTACTTC; cdr3_aa: CASRHDRKETQYF; clone_size: -; v_call: TRBV6-1; d_call: -; j_call: TRBJ2-5
cdr3_nt: TGTGCCAGCAGCGATCAGGGTACTATTGGAAACACCATATATTTT; cdr3_aa: CASSDQGTIGNTIYF; clone_size: -; v_call: TRBV7-2; d_call: -; j_call: TRBJ1-3
cdr3_nt: TGTGCCAGCAGCTTAGCGGGGACAGTCGGAAACACCATATATTTT; cdr3_aa: CASSLAGTVGNTIYF; clone_size: -; v_call: TRBV7-2; d_call: TRBD1; j_call: TRBJ1-3
cdr3_nt: TGTGCCAGCAGTTGGACTAGCGGAGACTACGAGCAGTACTTC; cdr3_aa: CASSWTSGDYEQYF; clone_size: once; v_call: TRBV28; d_call: TRBD2; j_call: TRBJ2-7
cdr3_nt: TGCGCCAGCAGCGGGGGACAGGGGATCGGGGAGCTGTTTTTT; cdr3_aa: CASSGGQGIGELFF; clone_size: -; v_call: TRBV5-1; d_call: TRBD1; j_call: TRBJ2-2
cdr3_nt: TGTGCCAGCAGCCAAGATGCTAGCGGGAGAAGAGGCGAGACCCAGTACTTC; cdr3_aa: CASSQDASGRRGETQYF; clone_size: -; v_call: TRBV4-2; d_call: TRBD2; j_call: TRBJ2-5
cdr3_nt: TGTGCCAGCAGCACTCGATTCTCAGGGCGGAGGTACTTC; cdr3_aa: CASSTRFSGRRYF; clone_size: -; v_call: TRBV28; d_call: -; j_call: TRBJ2-7
cdr3_nt: TGCGCCAGCAGCTTGACGGGCGGGCTAGCGGGAGGGCCCAGGTCCTACGAGCAGTACTTC; cdr3_aa: CASSLTGGLAGGPRSYEQYF; clone_size: -; v_call: TRBV5-1; d_call: TRBD2; j_call: TRBJ2-7
cdr3_nt: TGTGCCAGCAGCTTGAATGGCCTTTATGGCTACACCTTC; cdr3_aa: CASSLNGLYGYTF; clone_size: -; v_call: TRBV5-6; d_call: -; j_call: TRBJ1-2
cdr3_nt: TGTGCCAGTTGGACACCCGTCAATCAGCCCCAGCATTTT; cdr3_aa: CASWTPVNQPQHF; clone_size: once; v_call: TRBV5-4; d_call: -; j_call: TRBJ1-5
cdr3_nt: TGTGCAAGTCGCGTGGGGACTAGCGGGGGGGAGGCCTCCTACAATGAGCAGTTCTTC; cdr3_aa: CASRVGTSGGEASYNEQFF; clone_size: -; v_call: TRBV12-2; d_call: -; j_call: TRBJ2-1
cdr3_nt: TGTGCCAGCAGCTTAGAAAACAGGGGACCCTACGAGCAGTACTTC; cdr3_aa: CASSLENRGPYEQYF; clone_size: -; v_call: TRBV7-2; d_call: TRBD1; j_call: TRBJ2-7
cdr3_nt: TGTGCCAGTAGTCGCGCTAGCCACAATGAGCAGTTCTTC; cdr3_aa: CASSRASHNEQFF; clone_size: -; v_call: TRBV19; d_call: -; j_call: TRBJ2-1
cdr3_nt: TGTGCCAGCAGTGCGGGGCCTTATAATTCACCCCTCCACTTT; cdr3_aa: CASSAGPYNSPLHF; clone_size: -; v_call: TRBV6-5; d_call: -; j_call: TRBJ1-6
cdr3_nt: TGTGCCAGCAGCTTGGGACAGGGGAATGAAAAACTGTTTTTT; cdr3_aa: CASSLGQGNEKLFF; clone_size: -; v_call: TRBV7-2; d_call: TRBD1; j_call: TRBJ1-4
cdr3_nt: TGTGCCAGCAGCTTAAGAGGGTCGGAGGCCAACGTCCTGACTTTC; cdr3_aa: CASSLRGSEANVLTF; clone_size: -; v_call: TRBV13; d_call: -; j_call: TRBJ2-6
cdr3_nt: TGCGCCAGCAGCCAAGAACTAGCGATCGGGTACAATGAGCAGTTCTTC; cdr3_aa: CASSQELAIGYNEQFF; clone_size: -; v_call: TRBV4-3; d_call: TRBD2; j_call: TRBJ2-1
cdr3_nt: TGTGCCTGGACAGTGCTCTCTGGAAACACCATATATTTT; cdr3_aa: CAWTVLSGNTIYF; clone_size: -; v_call: TRBV30; d_call: -; j_call: TRBJ1-3
cdr3_nt: TGCGCCAGCAGCCAAGATAGGGAGGGTACGAACACCGGGGAGCTGTTTTTT; cdr3_aa: CASSQDREGTNTGELFF; clone_size: -; v_call: TRBV4-1; d_call: TRBD2; j_call: TRBJ2-2
cdr3_nt: TGTGCCAGCAGCCCCTCGGCGGGAGCTCATTACGAGCAGTACTTC; cdr3_aa: CASSPSAGAHYEQYF; clone_size: few; v_call: TRBV7-2; d_call: TRBD2; j_call: TRBJ2-7
cdr3_nt: TGCGCCAGCAGCCAAGATCTGGGACAGGGGAGTAATCAGCCCCAGCATTTT; cdr3_aa: CASSQDLGQGSNQPQHF; clone_size: few; v_call: TRBV4-1; d_call: TRBD1; j_call: TRBJ1-5
cdr3_nt: TGTGCCAGCAGCGTAGACAGCCTTGATGGCTACACCTTC; cdr3_aa: CASSVDSLDGYTF; clone_size: -; v_call: TRBV9; d_call: -; j_call: TRBJ1-2
cdr3_nt: TGTGCCAGCAGGGGGAGGACGGGAAACACCATATATTTT; cdr3_aa: CASRGRTGNTIYF; clone_size: once; v_call: TRBV2; d_call: -; j_call: TRBJ1-3
cdr3_nt: TGTGCCAGTAGGCTAGCTAACTATGGCTACACCTTC; cdr3_aa: CASRLANYGYTF; clone_size: -; v_call: TRBV19; d_call: -; j_call: TRBJ1-2
cdr3_nt: TGTGCCTGGACCGACCCCCCGGCGGATTTTCTTCGGGGCACAGATACGCAGTATTTT; cdr3_aa: CAWTDPPADFLRGTDTQYF; clone_size: -; v_call: TRBV30; d_call: -; j_call: TRBJ2-3
cdr3_nt: TGTGCCAGCACCCTAAGAGGGGGTAACGAAAAACTGTTTTTT; cdr3_aa: CASTLRGGNEKLFF; clone_size: -; v_call: TRBV6-1; d_call: -; j_call: TRBJ1-4
cdr3_nt: TGTGCCAGTACCAGTTGGGGGAGGGAAAATGAGCAGTTCTTC; cdr3_aa: CASTSWGRENEQFF; clone_size: -; v_call: TRBV19; d_call: TRBD2; j_call: TRBJ2-1
cdr3_nt: TGTGCCAGCAGCGTAGAGCTACAGGGAGAAGCTTTCTTT; cdr3_aa: CASSVELQGEAFF; clone_size: -; v_call: TRBV9; d_call: -; j_call: TRBJ1-1
cdr3_nt: TGTGCCAGCAGCCCACGACTGGGGGGGCATACGCAGTATTTT; cdr3_aa: CASSPRLGGHTQYF; clone_size: -; v_call: TRBV7-2; d_call: -; j_call: TRBJ2-3
cdr3_nt: TGTGCCAGCGGGAGACAGGGGAACACTGAAGCTTTCTTT; cdr3_aa: CASGRQGNTEAFF; clone_size: -; v_call: TRBV25-1; d_call: TRBD1; j_call: TRBJ1-1
cdr3_nt: TGTGCCAGCAGCGTAGGACTAGCCCAAGAGACCCAGTACTTC; cdr3_aa: CASSVGLAQETQYF; clone_size: -; v_call: TRBV9; d_call: TRBD2; j_call: TRBJ2-5
cdr3_nt: TGTGCCAGCGGAAGACAGGGGTCGGAGACCCAGTACTTC; cdr3_aa: CASGRQGSETQYF; clone_size: -; v_call: TRBV18; d_call: TRBD1; j_call: TRBJ2-5
cdr3_nt: TGTGCCAGCAGCTTACACAGGGGATACTACGAGCAGTACTTC; cdr3_aa: CASSLHRGYYEQYF; clone_size: few; v_call: TRBV5-6; d_call: TRBD1; j_call: TRBJ2-7
cdr3_nt: TGTGCCACCCGGGGGCTTTTTGGGGACTACCATAATGAGCAGTTCTTC; cdr3_aa: CATRGLFGDYHNEQFF; clone_size: -; v_call: TRBV15; d_call: -; j_call: TRBJ2-1
cdr3_nt: TGTGCCAGTGAACCGGGGGAAGAGACCCAGTACTTC; cdr3_aa: CASEPGEETQYF; clone_size: -; v_call: TRBV25-1; d_call: -; j_call: TRBJ2-5
cdr3_nt: TGTGCCAGCAGGGCAGGGTGGGGGGATGAGCAGTTCTTC; cdr3_aa: CASRAGWGDEQFF; clone_size: -; v_call: TRBV2; d_call: -; j_call: TRBJ2-1
cdr3_nt: TGTGCCAGCTCATACCTCCAGGGAAGGGCAGAGACCCAGTACTTC; cdr3_aa: CASSYLQGRAETQYF; clone_size: once; v_call: TRBV18; d_call: -; j_call: TRBJ2-5
cdr3_nt: TGCGCCAGCAGCCGACCGACAGGGGGTGGGGACGAGCAGTACTTC; cdr3_aa: CASSRPTGGGDEQYF; clone_size: -; v_call: TRBV4-1; d_call: TRBD1; j_call: TRBJ2-7
cdr3_nt: TGTGCCACCAGCGTTATCAGGGGGAATCAGCCCCAGCATTTT; cdr3_aa: CATSVIRGNQPQHF; clone_size: -; v_call: TRBV15; d_call: TRBD1; j_call: TRBJ1-5
cdr3_nt: TGTGCCAGCAGCTCAATGGGGGGGTCTAGCGGGGGTACCTACGAGCAGTACTTC; cdr3_aa: CASSSMGGSSGGTYEQYF; clone_size: -; v_call: TRBV7-9; d_call: TRBD2; j_call: TRBJ2-7
cdr3_nt: TGTGCCACCAGTCGAAGACGCGGGCGGAATGAAAAACTGTTTTTT; cdr3_aa: CATSRRRGRNEKLFF; clone_size: -; v_call: TRBV15; d_call: -; j_call: TRBJ1-4
cdr3_nt: TGTGCCAGCAGTGAATCAGGACAGCTCGGTCAGCCCCAGCATTTT; cdr3_aa: CASSESGQLGQPQHF; clone_size: -; v_call: TRBV25-1; d_call: -; j_call: TRBJ1-5
cdr3_nt: TGTGCCATCGACGGGACAGCGAGCATAGATACGCAGTATTTT; cdr3_aa: CAIDGTASIDTQYF; clone_size: once; v_call: TRBV2; d_call: TRBD1; j_call: TRBJ2-3
cdr3_nt: TGTGCCAGCAGCCTGGGGGCTTCGAACACCGGGGAGCTGTTTTTT; cdr3_aa: CASSLGASNTGELFF; clone_size: few; v_call: TRBV7-9; d_call: -; j_call: TRBJ2-2